One and the same sample provided the 26 T cell receptor beta chains below, sequenced in a study of blood T cell repertoires in COVID-19. Profiling relied on immunoSEQ multiplex PCR, and the TCRdb table lists in-frame clones only, not all of them. The table lists some 260,000 clones, about 91% of them singletons, with 1.3% to 1.5% in the top ten. What was sequenced was peripheral blood. The source is a man of 80 years or more with acute or convalescent COVID-19.

The chain joins TRBV2 to TRBJ1-5, with 9 positions matching TRBD1. The trim removed 7 bases at V and 3 bases at J, leaving 7 bases unmatched. The germline V gene has CDR1 SNHLY and CDR2 FYNNEI. CDR3 length: 15 amino acids. The CDR3 loop is CASNTGGPINQPQHF. The DNA for the CDR3 is TGTGCCAGCAACACAGGGGGCCCCATCAATCAGCCCCAGCATTTT.

This clone was counted between two and nine times. The genes are TRBV12-3 or TRBV12-4 and TRBJ2-5; D possibly corresponds to TRBD2 (6 bases). Trimming removed 6 bases at V and 5 bases at J, with 13 bases between. CDR3 length equals 13 residues. CDR3 in DNA: TGTGCCAGCAGCTCCCCGGAGGGGGAGACCCAGTACTTC. This translates into CASSSPEGETQYF.

The chain carries TRBV19 and TRBJ1-3; the match to TRBD1 covers 7 bases. The CDR3 is 15 residues long. J lost 2 bases, V lost 5 bases, and 6 bases had no gene match. CDR1 and CDR2 (germline): LNHDA, SQIVND (reference sequence). CDR3 residues: CASSASTGTGNTIYF. Written as DNA, the CDR3 is TGTGCCAGTAGTGCATCGACAGGGACTGGAAACACCATATATTTT.

V is TRBV2 and J is TRBJ1-1, with a tentative D call TRBD1 (6 bases). V shed 9 bases and J shed 1 base, with 9 bases lying between them. The CDR3 consists of 12 residues. Looked up from germline, CDR1 is SNHLY and CDR2 is FYNNEI. For the CDR3, the DNA is TGTGCCAGTGAAGGGGGGAACACTGAAGCTTTCTTT. Protein sequence: CASEGGNTEAFF.

CDR3 sequence: CASSLPTRDEQFF. The CDR3 DNA reads TGTGCCAGCAGCTTACCTACTCGGGATGAGCAGTTCTTC. The genes are TRBV7-8 and TRBJ2-1; D call uncertain. V was cut by 2 bases and J by 8 bases, with 10 bases left in between. Per germline, CDR1 SGHVS and CDR2 FQNEAQ. The CDR3 extends over 13 amino acids.

With respect to this clone: The DNA is left out, because the CDR3 cannot be placed on it with certainty; the CDR3 is given as TCRdb lists it. The chain employs TRBV28 and TRBJ2-7; the table's D call TRBD2 went unverified against the DNA. Germline assignment: CDR1 MDHEN and CDR2 SYDVKM. A total of 15 residues make up the CDR3, ends included. The CDR3: CASSPGGTWGSGSRF.

The J gene is TRBJ2-5, the V gene TRBV18; a possible D gene is TRBD1 (6 bases). V lost 10 bases, J lost 2 bases, and 14 bases lay in between. Germline CDR1 and CDR2: KGHSH and LQKENI. The CDR3 covers 13 residues. CDR3: CATKNGQQETQYF. Written as DNA, the CDR3 is TGTGCCACCAAAAATGGACAGCAAGAGACCCAGTACTTC.

The chain recombines TRBV18 with TRBJ2-3, with D hard to call. There are 14 residues in the CDR3. V dropped 6 bases and J dropped 2 bases, with 12 bases sitting between them. CDR1 is KGHSH and CDR2 is LQKENI in the germline V gene. Here the CDR3 DNA reads TGTGCCAGCTCCACCCTGATGGCCACAGATACGCAGTATTTT. This codes for CASSTLMATDTQYF.

This clone was seen only once. The chain is built from TRBV27 and TRBJ2-7; D is possibly TRBD2 (5 bases). Trimming pared 4 bases from V and 5 bases from J, leaving 12 bases between. The CDR3 consists of 13 residues. Looked up from germline, CDR1 is MNHEY and CDR2 is SMNVEV (reference sequence). CDR3 bases: TGTGCCAGCAGTTATCCTCTCGGGGACGAGCAGTACTTC. Translated: CASSYPLGDEQYF.

The chain combines TRBV6-6 with TRBJ1-2; TRBD1 agrees at 8 bases. The germline V gene encodes CDR1 MNHNY and CDR2 SVGAGI (reference sequence). The CDR3 is 14 residues long. The V gene end was trimmed by 2 bases and the J gene end by 7 bases; junction bases not matched to a gene: 6. CDR3 in amino acids: CASSYGTGGSGYTF. CDR3 coding DNA: TGTGCCAGCAGTTACGGGACAGGTGGATCTGGCTACACCTTC.

The chain is built from TRBV6-2 or TRBV6-3 and TRBJ2-7, with 8 bases fitting TRBD2. The CDR3 runs 15 residues. Germline CDR1 is MNHEY and CDR2 is SVGEGT. V dropped 4 bases and J dropped 0; count of bases not matched to a gene: 5. CDR3 coding DNA: TGTGCCAGCAGTTCCCGGACTAGCAGCTCCTACGAGCAGTACTTC. Encoded protein: CASSSRTSSSYEQYF.

The chain combines TRBV6-5 with TRBJ2-5; D is perhaps TRBD2 (6 bases). The CDR3 has 13 residues. The germline V and J ends were trimmed by 8 bases and 2 bases, with 12 bases remaining between them. Germline values: CDR1 MNHEY, CDR2 SVGAGI. The CDR3 DNA is TGTGCCAGCGGGGAGGTACCACAAGAGACCCAGTACTTC. It yields the protein CASGEVPQETQYF.

The chain combines TRBV11-2 with TRBJ1-6; weak D call: TRBD1 (5 bases). The germline gives CDR1 SGHAT, CDR2 FQNNGV. V was pared by 0 bases and J by 5 bases, with 11 bases between. There are 16 residues in the CDR3. CDR3 in DNA: TGTGCCAGCAGCTTAGATACAGGACACGATAATTCACCCCTCCACTTT. This translates into CASSLDTGHDNSPLHF. The full variable domain, its missing parts supplied by reference TRBV11-2 and TRBJ1-6, is EAGVAQSPRYKIIEKRQSVAFWCNPISGHATLYWYQQILGQGPKLLIQFQNNGVVDDSQLPKDRFSAERLKGVDSTLKIQPAKLEDSAVYLCASSLDTGHDNSPLHFGNGTRLTVT.

The chain uses TRBV6-2 or TRBV6-3 and TRBJ2-1; maybe TRBD1 (5 bases). From germline, CDR1 is MNHEY and CDR2 SVGEGT. The CDR3 loop spans 14 amino acids. Trimming stripped 2 bases from V and 7 bases from J, with 12 bases between. CDR3: CASSYLLAGNEQFF. CDR3 DNA sequence: TGTGCCAGCAGTTACCTTTTGGCAGGGAATGAGCAGTTCTTC.

The rearrangement links TRBV21-1 to TRBJ2-1; TRBD2, as called in the table, went unchecked against the DNA. TRBV21-1 is annotated as a pseudogene. This CDR3 has 16 residues. CDR3 nucleotides: TGTGCCAGCAGCGACCCTCTTTGGCGGGAGCGGGATGAGCAGTTCTTC. As protein: CASSDPLWRERDEQFF.

V and J are TRBV4-1 and TRBJ2-3, with TRBD2 matching 8 bases. The CDR3 length is 16 residues. The J segment lost 1 base and the V segment lost 3 bases, leaving 6 bases of the junction unmatched. Germline V gene lookup returns CDR1 MGHRA and CDR2 YSYEKL. The CDR3 reads CASSQELADRTDTQYF. As DNA, the CDR3 is TGCGCCAGCAGCCAGGAACTAGCGGACCGCACAGATACGCAGTATTTT.

J is TRBJ1-2 and V is TRBV6-6; 7 positions match TRBD1. J gave up 2 bases and V 5 bases, and 5 bases lay outside the gene matches. The CDR3 runs to 14 residues. CDR1 and CDR2 (germline): MNHNY, SVGAGI (reference sequence). Here the CDR3 DNA reads TGTGCCAGCAGTCCTACGACAGGGAACTATGGCTACACCTTC. Its protein is CASSPTTGNYGYTF.

J is TRBJ1-5 and V is TRBV7-8; no reliable D call. Germline CDR1 SGHVS, CDR2 FQNEAQ. Between the trimmed V and J ends, which lost 2 bases and 0 bases, there was a span of 11 bases. CDR3 size: 16 residues. CDR3 DNA sequence: TGTGCCAGCAGCTTATTAACATCTTCTAGCAATCAGCCCCAGCATTTT. Translating it yields CASSLLTSSSNQPQHF.

This chain connects TRBV7-2 to TRBJ1-2; TRBD1 agrees at 10 bases. V shed 3 bases and J 8 bases; nucleotides not matched to a gene: 6. This CDR3 spans 14 amino acids. Looked up from germline, CDR1 is SGHTA and CDR2 is FQGNSA. The chain's CDR3 is CASSLPGQGLGYTF. The CDR3 DNA reads TGTGCCAGCAGCTTGCCGGGACAGGGGTTGGGCTACACCTTC.

The chain employs TRBV6-2 or TRBV6-3 and TRBJ1-3; D is ambiguous. The CDR3 totals 13 residues. The V gene's germline CDR1 is MNHEY and CDR2 SVGEGT. Trimming left V 6 bases short and J 1 base short, with 7 bases between. The CDR3, as DNA: TGTGCCAGCAGCGCCGGGTCTGGAAACACCATATATTTT. It encodes CASSAGSGNTIYF.

This chain uses TRBV4-3 with TRBJ2-5; 7 bases are shared with TRBD2. This CDR3 region has 15 residues. Germline values: CDR1 LGHNA, CDR2 YSLEER. V shed 4 bases, J shed 5 bases, and the junction held 10 bases outside the gene matches. The CDR3 DNA is TGCGCCAGCAGCCGTCAAGCGGGGCCCCTGGAGACCCAGTACTTC. Translation gives CASSRQAGPLETQYF.

The chain carries TRBV4-2 and TRBJ2-3; the match to TRBD2 covers 9 bases. The CDR3 runs to 16 residues. V lost 1 base, J lost 2 bases, and 4 bases stayed unmatched. Germline values: CDR1 LGHNA, CDR2 YNFKEQ. The CDR3 bases are TGTGCCAGCAGCCAAGTACTAGCGGGTTTCACAGATACGCAGTATTTT. Its translation is CASSQVLAGFTDTQYF.

The gene calls are TRBV19 and TRBJ2-6, with no clear D. Germline V gives CDR1 LNHDA, CDR2 SQIVND (reference sequence). This CDR3 contains 17 residues. V lost 1 base to trimming and J lost 0 bases, with 10 bases between them. This CDR3 reads CASSIGSSYSGANVLTF. The CDR3, as DNA: TGTGCCAGTAGTATAGGTAGCAGTTACTCTGGGGCCAACGTCCTGACTTTC.

J is TRBJ1-5 and V is TRBV19, with 9 bases lining up with TRBD1. This CDR3 comprises 16 residues. Germline V gives CDR1 LNHDA, CDR2 SQIVND (reference sequence). J lost 7 bases, V lost 7 bases, and 14 bases had no gene match. For the CDR3, the DNA is TGTGCCAGTACGCTTCCCGGGACAGGGAATACGCAGCCCCAGCATTTT. Its protein product is CASTLPGTGNTQPQHF.

The chain recombines TRBV5-1 with TRBJ2-1; 14 bases fit TRBD2. J lost 7 bases, V lost 4 bases, and 10 bases had no gene match. This CDR3 is built from 17 residues. CDR1 and CDR2 (germline): SGHRS, YFSETQ. CDR3: CASSTLTSGGARNEQFF. DNA of the CDR3: TGCGCCAGCAGCACCCTGACTAGCGGGGGGGCCAGAAATGAGCAGTTCTTC. The whole variable domain, remainder taken from reference TRBV5-1 and TRBJ2-1, is KAGVTQTPRYLIKTRGQQVTLSCSPISGHRSVSWYQQTPGQGLQFLFEYFSETQRNKGNFPGRFSGRQFSNSRSEMNVSTLELGDSALYLCASSTLTSGGARNEQFFGPGTRLTVL.

This chain links TRBV4-1 with TRBJ2-7; maybe TRBD2 (5 bases). The CDR3 loop spans 17 amino acids. Germline loops: CDR1 MGHRA, CDR2 YSYEKL. The ends were cut back, 1 base at V and 0 bases at J, with 16 bases in the middle. The CDR3 loop is CASSQGHGLAISYEQYF. CDR3 bases: TGCGCCAGCAGCCAAGGGCACGGTCTAGCCATCTCCTACGAGCAGTACTTC.